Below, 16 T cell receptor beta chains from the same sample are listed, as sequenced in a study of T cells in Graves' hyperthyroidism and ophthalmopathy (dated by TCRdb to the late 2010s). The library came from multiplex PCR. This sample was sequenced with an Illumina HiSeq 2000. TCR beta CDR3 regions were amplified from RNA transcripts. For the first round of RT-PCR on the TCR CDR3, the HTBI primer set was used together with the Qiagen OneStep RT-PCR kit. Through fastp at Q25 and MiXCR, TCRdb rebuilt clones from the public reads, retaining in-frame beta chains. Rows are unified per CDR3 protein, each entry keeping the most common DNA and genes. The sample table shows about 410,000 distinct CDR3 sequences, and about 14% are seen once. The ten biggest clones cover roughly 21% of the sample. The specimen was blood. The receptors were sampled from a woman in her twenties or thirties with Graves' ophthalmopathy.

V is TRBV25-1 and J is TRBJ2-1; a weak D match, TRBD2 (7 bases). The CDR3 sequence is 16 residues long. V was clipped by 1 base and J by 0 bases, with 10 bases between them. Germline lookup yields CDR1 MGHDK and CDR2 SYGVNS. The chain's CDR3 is CASSELGGGSYNEQFF. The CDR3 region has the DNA TGTGCCAGCAGTGAATTGGGAGGGGGCTCCTACAATGAGCAGTTCTTC.

Written as DNA, the CDR3 is TGTGCCAGCAGTAGGACAGGGAGTAGTGATCAGCCCCAGCATTTT. Translation: CASSRTGSSDQPQHF. V usage is TRBV6-4 and J usage is TRBJ1-5; 8 bases line up with TRBD1. The germline V gene encodes CDR1 MRHNA and CDR2 SNTAGT. V was pared by 5 bases and J by 5 bases, with 8 bases of the junction left unmatched. The CDR3 extends over 15 amino acids.

CDR3 amino acids: CASSLILAFKTDTQYF. In DNA, the CDR3 is TGTGCCAGCAGCTTGATTTTAGCGTTTAAGACAGATACGCAGTATTTT. This chain connects TRBV5-6 to TRBJ2-3; possible D gene TRBD2, 5 bases. Germline V gene lookup returns CDR1 SGHDT and CDR2 YYEEEE. Trimming removed 1 base at V and 3 bases at J, with 15 bases between. This CDR3 is built from 16 residues.

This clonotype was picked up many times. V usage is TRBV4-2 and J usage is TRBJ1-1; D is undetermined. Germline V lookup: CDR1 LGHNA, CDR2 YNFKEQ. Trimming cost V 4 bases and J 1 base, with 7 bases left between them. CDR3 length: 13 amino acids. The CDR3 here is CASSPTQNTEAFF. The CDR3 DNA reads TGTGCCAGCAGCCCGACACAGAACACTGAAGCTTTCTTT.

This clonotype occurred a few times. In DNA, the CDR3 is TGTGCCAGCAGCCGAGGACTAGCGGATGTATACGAGCAGTACTTC. It yields the protein CASSRGLADVYEQYF. The chain uses TRBV4-2 and TRBJ2-7, with TRBD2 matching over 10 bases. V was pared by 4 bases and J by 4 bases, with 7 bases of the junction left unmatched. This CDR3 has 15 residues. Germline V gene sequence: CDR1 LGHNA, CDR2 YNFKEQ.

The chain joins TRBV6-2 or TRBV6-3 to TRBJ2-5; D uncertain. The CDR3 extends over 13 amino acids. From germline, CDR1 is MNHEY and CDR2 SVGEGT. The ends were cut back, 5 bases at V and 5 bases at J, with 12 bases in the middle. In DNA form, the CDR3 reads TGTGCCAGCAGTACCGGACCCGAGGAGACCCAGTACTTC. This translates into CASSTGPEETQYF.

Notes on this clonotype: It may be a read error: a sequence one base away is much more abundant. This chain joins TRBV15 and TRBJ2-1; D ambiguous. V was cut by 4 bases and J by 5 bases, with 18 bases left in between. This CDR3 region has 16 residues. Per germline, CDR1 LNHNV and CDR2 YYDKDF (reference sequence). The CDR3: CATSKDLDSLDNEQFF. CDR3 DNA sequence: TGTGCCACCAGCAAAGATCTCGACTCGCTAGACAATGAGCAGTTCTTC.

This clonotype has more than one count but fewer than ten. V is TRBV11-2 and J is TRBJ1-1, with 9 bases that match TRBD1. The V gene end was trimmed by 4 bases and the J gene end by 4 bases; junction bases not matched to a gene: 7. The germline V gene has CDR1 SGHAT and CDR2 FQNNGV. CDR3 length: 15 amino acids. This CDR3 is CASSSSRDRVTEAFF. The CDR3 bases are TGTGCCAGCAGCTCGTCCCGGGACAGGGTCACTGAAGCTTTCTTT. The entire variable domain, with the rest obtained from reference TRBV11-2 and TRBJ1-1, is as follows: EAGVAQSPRYKIIEKRQSVAFWCNPISGHATLYWYQQILGQGPKLLIQFQNNGVVDDSQLPKDRFSAERLKGVDSTLKIQPAKLEDSAVYLCASSSSRDRVTEAFFGQGTRLTVV.

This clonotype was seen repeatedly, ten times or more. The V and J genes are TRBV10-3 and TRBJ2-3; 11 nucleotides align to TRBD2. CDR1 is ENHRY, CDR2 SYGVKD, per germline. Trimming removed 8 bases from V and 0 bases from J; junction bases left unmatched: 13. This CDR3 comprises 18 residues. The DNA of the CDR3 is TGTGCCATCCAAGCCAGCGGGGGACTAGCGGAAAGCACAGATACGCAGTATTTT. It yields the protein CAIQASGGLAESTDTQYF.

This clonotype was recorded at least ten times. CDR3 bases: TGTGCCAGCGCGGCCAGGGAGTCTGGAAACACCATATATTTT. Amino acid sequence: CASAARESGNTIYF. The chain recombines TRBV9 with TRBJ1-3; TRBD1 might be the D (5 bases). The V end was cut by 7 bases, the J end by 1 base, with 12 bases between. The CDR3 covers 14 residues. CDR1 is SGDLS and CDR2 is YYNGEE in the germline V gene.

CDR3 in amino acids: CASNPVGLAGRTDTQYF. CDR3 nucleotide sequence: TGTGCCAGCAACCCCGTCGGACTAGCGGGTCGCACAGATACGCAGTATTTT. The genes are TRBV2 and TRBJ2-3; 11 bases align to TRBD2. Per the germline V gene, CDR1 is SNHLY and CDR2 is FYNNEI. Trimming removed 7 bases from V and 1 base from J; junction bases left unmatched: 10. The CDR3 extends over 17 amino acids.

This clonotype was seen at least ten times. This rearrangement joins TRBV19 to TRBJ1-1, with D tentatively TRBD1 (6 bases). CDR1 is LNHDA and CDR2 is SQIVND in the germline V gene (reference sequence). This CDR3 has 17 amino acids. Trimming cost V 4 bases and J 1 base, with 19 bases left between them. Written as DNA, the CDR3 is TGTGCCAGTAGTAAAAGGGGGGGGGCAGCAAGGAACACTGAAGCTTTCTTT. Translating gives CASSKRGGAARNTEAFF.

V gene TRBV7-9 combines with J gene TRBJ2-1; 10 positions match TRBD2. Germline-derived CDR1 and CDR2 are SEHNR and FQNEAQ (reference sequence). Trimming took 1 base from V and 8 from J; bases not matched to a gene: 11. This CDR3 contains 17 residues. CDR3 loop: CASSLEASAGGRDEQFF. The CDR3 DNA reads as TGTGCCAGCAGCTTAGAGGCCTCAGCGGGGGGGAGGGATGAGCAGTTCTTC.

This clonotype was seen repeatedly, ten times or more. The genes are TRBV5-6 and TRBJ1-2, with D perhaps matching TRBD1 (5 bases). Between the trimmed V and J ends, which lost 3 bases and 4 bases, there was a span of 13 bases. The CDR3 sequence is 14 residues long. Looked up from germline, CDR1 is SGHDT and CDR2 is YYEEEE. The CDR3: CASSSIHGTYGYTF. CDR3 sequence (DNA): TGTGCCAGCAGCTCAATACATGGGACCTATGGCTACACCTTC.

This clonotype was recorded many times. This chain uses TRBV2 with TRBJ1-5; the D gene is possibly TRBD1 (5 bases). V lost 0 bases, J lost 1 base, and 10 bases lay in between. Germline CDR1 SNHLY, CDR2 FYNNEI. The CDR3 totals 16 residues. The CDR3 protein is CASSEAQGWSNQPQHF. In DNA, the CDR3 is TGTGCCAGCAGTGAAGCGCAGGGTTGGAGCAATCAGCCCCAGCATTTT.

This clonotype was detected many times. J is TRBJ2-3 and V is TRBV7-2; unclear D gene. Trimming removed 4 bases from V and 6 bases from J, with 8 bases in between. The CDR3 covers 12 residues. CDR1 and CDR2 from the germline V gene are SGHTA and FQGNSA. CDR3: CASSSPPDTQYF. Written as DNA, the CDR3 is TGTGCCAGCAGCTCCCCCCCCGATACGCAGTATTTT.